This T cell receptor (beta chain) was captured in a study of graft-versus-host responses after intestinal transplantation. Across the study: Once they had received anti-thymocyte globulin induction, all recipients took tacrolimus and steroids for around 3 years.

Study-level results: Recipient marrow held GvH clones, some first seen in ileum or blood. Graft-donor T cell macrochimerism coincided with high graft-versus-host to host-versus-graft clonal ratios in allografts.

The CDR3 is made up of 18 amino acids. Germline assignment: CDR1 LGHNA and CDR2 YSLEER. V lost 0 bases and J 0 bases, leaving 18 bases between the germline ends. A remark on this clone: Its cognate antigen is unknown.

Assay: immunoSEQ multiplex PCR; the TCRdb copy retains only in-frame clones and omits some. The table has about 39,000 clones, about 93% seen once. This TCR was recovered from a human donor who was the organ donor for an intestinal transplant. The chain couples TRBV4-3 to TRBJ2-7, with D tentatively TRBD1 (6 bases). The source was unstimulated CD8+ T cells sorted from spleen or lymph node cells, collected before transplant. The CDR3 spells CASSQDTTGPPNSYEQYF. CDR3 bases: TGCGCCAGCAGCCAAGATACTACAGGGCCACCCAACTCCTACGAGCAGTACTTC.